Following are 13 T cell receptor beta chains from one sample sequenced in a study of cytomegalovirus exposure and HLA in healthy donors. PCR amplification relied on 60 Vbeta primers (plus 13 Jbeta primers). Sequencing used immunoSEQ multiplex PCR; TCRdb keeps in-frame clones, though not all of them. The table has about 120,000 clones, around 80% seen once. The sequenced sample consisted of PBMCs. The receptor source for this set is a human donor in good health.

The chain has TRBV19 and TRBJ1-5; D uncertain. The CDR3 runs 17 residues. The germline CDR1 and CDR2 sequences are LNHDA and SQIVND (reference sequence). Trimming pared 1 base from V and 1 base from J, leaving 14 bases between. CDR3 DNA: TGTGCCAGTAGTATAGTACCCCCGGGTAACAGCAATCAGCCCCAGCATTTT. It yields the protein CASSIVPPGNSNQPQHF. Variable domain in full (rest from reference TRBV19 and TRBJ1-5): DGGITQSPKYLFRKEGQNVTLSCEQNLNHDAMYWYRQDPGQGLRLIYYSQIVNDFQKGDIAEGYSVSREKKESFPLTVTSAQKNPTAFYLCASSIVPPGNSNQPQHFGDGTRLSIL.

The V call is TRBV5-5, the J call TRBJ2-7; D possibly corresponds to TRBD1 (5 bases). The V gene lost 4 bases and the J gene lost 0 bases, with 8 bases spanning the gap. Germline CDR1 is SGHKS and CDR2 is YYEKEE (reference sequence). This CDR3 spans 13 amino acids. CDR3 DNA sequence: TGTGCCAGCAGCGGGGCACGCTCCTACGAGCAGTACTTC. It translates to CASSGARSYEQYF.

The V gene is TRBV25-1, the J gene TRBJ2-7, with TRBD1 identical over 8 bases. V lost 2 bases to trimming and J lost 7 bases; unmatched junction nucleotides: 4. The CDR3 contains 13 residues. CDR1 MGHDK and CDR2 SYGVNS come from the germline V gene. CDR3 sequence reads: CASSEQGAFEQYF. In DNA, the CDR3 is TGTGCCAGCAGTGAACAGGGGGCATTTGAGCAGTACTTC.

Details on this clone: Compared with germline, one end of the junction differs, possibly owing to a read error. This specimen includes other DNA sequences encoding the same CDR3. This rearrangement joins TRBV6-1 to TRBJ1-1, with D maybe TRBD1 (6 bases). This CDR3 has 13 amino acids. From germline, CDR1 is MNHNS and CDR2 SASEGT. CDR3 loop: CASRGAANTEAFF. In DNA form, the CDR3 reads TGTGCCAGCAGGGGGGCAGCGAACACTGAGGCTTTCTTT.

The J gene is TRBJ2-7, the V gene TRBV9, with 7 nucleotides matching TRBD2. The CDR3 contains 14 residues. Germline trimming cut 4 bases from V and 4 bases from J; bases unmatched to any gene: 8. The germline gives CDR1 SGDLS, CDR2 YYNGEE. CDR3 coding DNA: TGTGCCAGCAGCCCAAGTTATAGCGGGTACGAGCAGTACTTC. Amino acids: CASSPSYSGYEQYF.

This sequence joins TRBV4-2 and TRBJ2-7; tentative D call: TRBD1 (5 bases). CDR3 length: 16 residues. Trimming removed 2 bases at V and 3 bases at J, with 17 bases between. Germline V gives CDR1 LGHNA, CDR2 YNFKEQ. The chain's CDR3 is CASSQNPTGTYYEQYF. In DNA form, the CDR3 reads TGTGCCAGCAGCCAAAATCCCACAGGAACTTACTACGAGCAGTACTTC.

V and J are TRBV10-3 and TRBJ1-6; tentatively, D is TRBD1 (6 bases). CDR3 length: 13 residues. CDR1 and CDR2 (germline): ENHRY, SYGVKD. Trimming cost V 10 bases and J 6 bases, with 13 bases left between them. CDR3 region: CASHREGNSPLHF. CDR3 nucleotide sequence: TGTGCCAGCCACAGGGAAGGTAATTCACCCCTCCACTTT.

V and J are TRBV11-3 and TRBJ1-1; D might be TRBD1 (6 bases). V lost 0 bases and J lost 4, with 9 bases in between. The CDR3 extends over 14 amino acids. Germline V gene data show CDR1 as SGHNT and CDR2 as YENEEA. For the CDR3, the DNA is TGTGCCAGCAGCTTAGATCAGGGGTCCACTGAAGCTTTCTTT. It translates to CASSLDQGSTEAFF. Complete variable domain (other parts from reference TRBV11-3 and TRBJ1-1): EAGVVQSPRYKIIEKKQPVAFWCNPISGHNTLYWYLQNLGQGPELLIRYENEEAVDDSQLPKDRFSAERLKGVDSTLKIQPAELGDSAVYLCASSLDQGSTEAFFGQGTRLTVV.

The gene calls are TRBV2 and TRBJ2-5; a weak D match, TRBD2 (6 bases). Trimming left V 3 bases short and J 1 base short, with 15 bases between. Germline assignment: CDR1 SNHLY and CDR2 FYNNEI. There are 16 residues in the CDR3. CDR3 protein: CASSEMFGGFQETQYF. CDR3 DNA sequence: TGTGCCAGCAGTGAGATGTTTGGGGGGTTCCAAGAGACCCAGTACTTC.

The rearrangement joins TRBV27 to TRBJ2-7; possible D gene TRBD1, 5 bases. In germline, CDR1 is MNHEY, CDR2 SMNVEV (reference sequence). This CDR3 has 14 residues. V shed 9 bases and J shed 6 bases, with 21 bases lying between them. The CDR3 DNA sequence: TGTGCCAGTAGTACAGGTGAGGTTTTTGGCGAGCAGTACTTC. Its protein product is CASSTGEVFGEQYF.

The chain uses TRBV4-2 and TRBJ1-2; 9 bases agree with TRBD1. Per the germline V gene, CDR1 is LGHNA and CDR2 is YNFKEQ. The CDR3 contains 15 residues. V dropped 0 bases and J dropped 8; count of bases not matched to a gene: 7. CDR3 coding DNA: TGTGCCAGCAGCCAAGAGGGACAGGGCGCCTTCGGCTACACCTTC. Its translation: CASSQEGQGAFGYTF.

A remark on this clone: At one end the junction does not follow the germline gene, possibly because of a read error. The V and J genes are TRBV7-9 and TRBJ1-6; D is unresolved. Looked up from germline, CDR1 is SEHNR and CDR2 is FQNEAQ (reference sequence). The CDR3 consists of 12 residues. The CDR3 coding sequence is TGTTCCAGCAGCTCCAATACTCTGGCCCTCCACTTT. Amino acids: CSSSSNTLALHF.

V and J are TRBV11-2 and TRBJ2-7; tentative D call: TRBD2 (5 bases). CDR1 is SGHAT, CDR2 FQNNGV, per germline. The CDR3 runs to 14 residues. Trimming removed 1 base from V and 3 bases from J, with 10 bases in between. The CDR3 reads CASSLGTGFYEQYF. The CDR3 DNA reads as TGTGCCAGCAGCTTAGGGACGGGATTCTACGAGCAGTACTTC.